This TCR beta chain was found in a study of cytomegalovirus exposure and HLA in healthy donors. Turning to the study itself: Around 81% of roughly 430 genotyped donors fell in the Caucasian-associated ancestry cluster. Study-wide points: In a later analysis, V- and J-gene trimming of beta chains associated with a DCLRE1C missense variant, replicated independently. Cytomegalovirus association was listed for around 170 TCR beta chains. In vitro work confirmed that three CMV-associated chains recognize CMV antigens.

The primer mix had 60 Vbeta and 13 Jbeta primers. Method: immunoSEQ multiplex PCR; TCRdb's copy keeps in-frame clones and lacks some. The sample yields under 150,000 clones, more than 75% seen once. CDR1 is SGHRS and CDR2 is YFSETQ in the germline V gene. V was clipped by 1 base and J by 6 bases; unmatched bases: 10. The CDR3 runs to 16 residues. This clone turned up a few times. The antigen is not known. The TCR originated in a middle-aged woman in good health and CMV-seropositive. V gene TRBV5-1 combines with J gene TRBJ2-1; 7 positions match TRBD2. Sample: PBMCs. The CDR3 protein is CASSLFGGSAANEQFF. The CDR3 DNA reads TGCGCCAGCAGCTTGTTCGGCGGGAGTGCCGCCAATGAGCAGTTCTTC.